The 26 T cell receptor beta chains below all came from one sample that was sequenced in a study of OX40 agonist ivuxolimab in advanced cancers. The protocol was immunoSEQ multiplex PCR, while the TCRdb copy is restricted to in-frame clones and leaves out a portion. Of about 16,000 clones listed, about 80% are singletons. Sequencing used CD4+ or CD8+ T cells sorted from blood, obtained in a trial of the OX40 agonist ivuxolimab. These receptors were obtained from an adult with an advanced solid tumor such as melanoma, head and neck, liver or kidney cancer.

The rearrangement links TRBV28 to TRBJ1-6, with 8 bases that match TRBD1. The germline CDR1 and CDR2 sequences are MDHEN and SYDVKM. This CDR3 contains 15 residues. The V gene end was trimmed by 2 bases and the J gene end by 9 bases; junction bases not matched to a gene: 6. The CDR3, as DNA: TGTGCCAGCAGTTTAGGACAGGGTTTTCGTTCACCCCTCCACTTT. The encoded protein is CASSLGQGFRSPLHF.

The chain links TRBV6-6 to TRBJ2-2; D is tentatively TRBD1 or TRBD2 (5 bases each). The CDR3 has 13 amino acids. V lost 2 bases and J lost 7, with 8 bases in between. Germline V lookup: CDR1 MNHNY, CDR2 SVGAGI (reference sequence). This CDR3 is CASSYGTGGELFF. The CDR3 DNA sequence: TGTGCCAGCAGTTACGGGACGGGCGGGGAGCTGTTTTTT.

The CDR3 here is CASSLGAGLIVEQYF. DNA of the CDR3: TGTGCCAGCAGCTTAGGCGCAGGGTTGATCGTCGAGCAGTACTTC. The gene calls are TRBV2 and TRBJ2-7; perhaps TRBD1 as D (5 bases). This CDR3 is built from 15 residues. Trimming removed 6 bases at V and 6 bases at J, with 21 bases between. Per the germline V gene, CDR1 is SNHLY and CDR2 is FYNNEI.

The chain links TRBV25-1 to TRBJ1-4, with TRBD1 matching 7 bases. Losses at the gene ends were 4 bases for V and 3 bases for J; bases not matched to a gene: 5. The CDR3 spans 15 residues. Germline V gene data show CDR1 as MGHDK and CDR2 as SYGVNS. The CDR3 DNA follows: TGTGCCAGCAGTGTTAGGACAGGTTCTAATGAAAAACTGTTTTTT. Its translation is CASSVRTGSNEKLFF.

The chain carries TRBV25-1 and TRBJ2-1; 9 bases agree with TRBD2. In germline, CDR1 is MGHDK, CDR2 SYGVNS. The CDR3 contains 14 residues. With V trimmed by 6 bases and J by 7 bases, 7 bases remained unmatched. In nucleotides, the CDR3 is TGTGCCAGCAGACTAGCGGGCCCTCGGAATGAGCAGTTCTTC. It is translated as CASRLAGPRNEQFF.

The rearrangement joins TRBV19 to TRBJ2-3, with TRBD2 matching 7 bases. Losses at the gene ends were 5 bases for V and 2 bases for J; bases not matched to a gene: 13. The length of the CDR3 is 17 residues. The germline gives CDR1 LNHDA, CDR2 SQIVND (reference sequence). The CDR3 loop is CASSAGTNIPFTDTQYF. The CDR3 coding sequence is TGTGCCAGTAGTGCCGGGACTAACATACCATTCACAGATACGCAGTATTTT.

The CDR3 nucleotides read TGCGCCAGCAGCTTGGCCCCTGTGGGAAAAGAGACCCAGTACTTC. Residues: CASSLAPVGKETQYF. J is TRBJ2-5 and V is TRBV5-1; D uncertain. This CDR3 region has 15 residues. V lost 0 bases and J 3 bases, leaving 12 bases between the germline ends. Germline assignment: CDR1 SGHRS and CDR2 YFSETQ.

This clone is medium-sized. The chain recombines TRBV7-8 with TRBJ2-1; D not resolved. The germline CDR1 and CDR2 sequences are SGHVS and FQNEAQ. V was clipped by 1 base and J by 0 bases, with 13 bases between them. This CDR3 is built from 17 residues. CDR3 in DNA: TGTGCCAGCAGCTTAGGTGCAGGAGCCGGCTCCTACAATGAGCAGTTCTTC. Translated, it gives CASSLGAGAGSYNEQFF.

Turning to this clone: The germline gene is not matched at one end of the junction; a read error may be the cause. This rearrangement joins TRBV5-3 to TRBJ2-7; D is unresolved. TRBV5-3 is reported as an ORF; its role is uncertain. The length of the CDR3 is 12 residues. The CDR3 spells CASSLVGNEQYF. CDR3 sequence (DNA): TGTGCCAGCAGCTTGGTGGGGAACGAGCAGTACTTC.

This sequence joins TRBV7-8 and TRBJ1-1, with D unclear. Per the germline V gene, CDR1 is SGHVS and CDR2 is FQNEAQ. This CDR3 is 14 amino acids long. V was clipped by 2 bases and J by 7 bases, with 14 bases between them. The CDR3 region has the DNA TGTGCCAGCAGCTTAACACCTGGTGGGATTGAAGCTTTCTTT. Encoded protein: CASSLTPGGIEAFF.

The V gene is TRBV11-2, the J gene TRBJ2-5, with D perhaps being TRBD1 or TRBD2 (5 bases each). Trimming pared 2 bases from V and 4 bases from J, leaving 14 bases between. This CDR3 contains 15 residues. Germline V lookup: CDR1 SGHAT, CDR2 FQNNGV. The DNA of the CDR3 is TGTGCCAGCAGCTTATGGGCAGGGAGTGGAGAGACCCAGTACTTC. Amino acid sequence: CASSLWAGSGETQYF. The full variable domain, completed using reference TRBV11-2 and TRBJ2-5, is EAGVAQSPRYKIIEKRQSVAFWCNPISGHATLYWYQQILGQGPKLLIQFQNNGVVDDSQLPKDRFSAERLKGVDSTLKIQPAKLEDSAVYLCASSLWAGSGETQYFGPGTRLLVL.

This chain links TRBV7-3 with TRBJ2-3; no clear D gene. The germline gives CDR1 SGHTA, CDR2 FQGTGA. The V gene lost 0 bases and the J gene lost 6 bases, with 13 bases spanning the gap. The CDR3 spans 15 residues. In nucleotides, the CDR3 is TGTGCCAGCAGCTTAACGTCTGGGGAATCCGATACGCAGTATTTT. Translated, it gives CASSLTSGESDTQYF.

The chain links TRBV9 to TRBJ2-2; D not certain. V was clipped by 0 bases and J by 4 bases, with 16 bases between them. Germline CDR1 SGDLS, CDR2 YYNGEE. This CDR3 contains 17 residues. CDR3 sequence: CASSVGSGPTSTGELFF. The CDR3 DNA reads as TGTGCCAGCAGCGTAGGTTCAGGTCCGACGTCCACCGGGGAGCTGTTTTTT.

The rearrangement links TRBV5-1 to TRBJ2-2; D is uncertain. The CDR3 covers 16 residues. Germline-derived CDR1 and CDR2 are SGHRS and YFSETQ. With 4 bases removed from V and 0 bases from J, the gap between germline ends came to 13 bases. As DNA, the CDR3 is TGCGCCAGCAGCCCGGAATATCGTTCGAACACCGGGGAGCTGTTTTTT. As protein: CASSPEYRSNTGELFF. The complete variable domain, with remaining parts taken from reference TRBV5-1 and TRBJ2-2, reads KAGVTQTPRYLIKTRGQQVTLSCSPISGHRSVSWYQQTPGQGLQFLFEYFSETQRNKGNFPGRFSGRQFSNSRSEMNVSTLELGDSALYLCASSPEYRSNTGELFFGEGSRLTVL.

The CDR3 reads CASSLTGTTETQYF. The CDR3 nucleotides read TGTGCCAGCAGCTTAACAGGGACTACGGAGACCCAGTACTTC. V and J are TRBV7-6 and TRBJ2-5; perhaps TRBD2 as D (7 bases). V was clipped by 2 bases and J by 5 bases, with 12 bases between them. The CDR3 sequence is 14 residues long. Germline V gene data show CDR1 as SGHVS and CDR2 as FNYEAQ. Full variable domain (remainder filled in from reference TRBV7-6 and TRBJ2-5): GAGVSQSPRYKVTKRGQDVALRCDPISGHVSLYWYRQALGQGPEFLTYFNYEAQQDKSGLPNDRFSAERPEGSISTLTIQRTEQRDSAMYRCASSLTGTTETQYFGPGTRLLVL.

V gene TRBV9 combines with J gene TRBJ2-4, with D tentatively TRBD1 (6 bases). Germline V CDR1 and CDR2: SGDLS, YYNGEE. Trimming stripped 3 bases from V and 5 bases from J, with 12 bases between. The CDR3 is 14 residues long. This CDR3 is CASSESGQENIQYF. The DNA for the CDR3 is TGTGCCAGCAGCGAATCGGGACAAGAAAACATTCAGTACTTC.

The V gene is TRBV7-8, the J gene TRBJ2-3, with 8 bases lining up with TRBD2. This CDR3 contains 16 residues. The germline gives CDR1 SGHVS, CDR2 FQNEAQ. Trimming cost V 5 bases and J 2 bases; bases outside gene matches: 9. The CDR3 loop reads CASSRAGTRYTDTQYF. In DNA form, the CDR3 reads TGTGCCAGCAGCCGGGCGGGGACTAGGTACACAGATACGCAGTATTTT. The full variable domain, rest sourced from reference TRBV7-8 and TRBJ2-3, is GAGVSQSPRYKVAKRGQDVALRCDPISGHVSLFWYQQALGQGPEFLTYFQNEAQLDKSGLPSDRFFAERPEGSVSTLKIQRTQQEDSAVYLCASSRAGTRYTDTQYFGPGTRLTVL.

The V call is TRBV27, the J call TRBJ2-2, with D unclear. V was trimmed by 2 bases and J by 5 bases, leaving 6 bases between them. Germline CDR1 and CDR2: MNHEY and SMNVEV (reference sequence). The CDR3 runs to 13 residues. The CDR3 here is CASSLVLTGELFF. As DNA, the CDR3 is TGTGCCAGCAGTTTAGTGCTGACCGGGGAGCTGTTTTTT.

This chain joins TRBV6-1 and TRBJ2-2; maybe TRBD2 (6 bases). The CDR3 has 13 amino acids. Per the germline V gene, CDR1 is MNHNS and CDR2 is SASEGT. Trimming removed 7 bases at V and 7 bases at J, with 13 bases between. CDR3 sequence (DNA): TGTGCCAGCACCACCGGGGGTGTCGGGGAGCTGTTTTTT. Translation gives CASTTGGVGELFF.

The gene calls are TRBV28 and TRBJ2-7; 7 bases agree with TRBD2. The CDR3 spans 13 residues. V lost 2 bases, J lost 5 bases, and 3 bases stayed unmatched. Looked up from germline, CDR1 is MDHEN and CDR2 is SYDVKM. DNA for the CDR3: TGTGCCAGCAGTTTAGGGGGGGGAAACGAGCAGTACTTC. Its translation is CASSLGGGNEQYF.

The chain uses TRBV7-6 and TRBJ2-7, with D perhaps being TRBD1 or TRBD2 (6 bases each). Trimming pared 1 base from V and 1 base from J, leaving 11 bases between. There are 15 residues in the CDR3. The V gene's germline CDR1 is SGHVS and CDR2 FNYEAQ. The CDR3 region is CASSLVGGPSYEQYF. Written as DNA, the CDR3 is TGTGCCAGCAGCTTAGTAGGGGGGCCATCCTACGAGCAGTACTTC.

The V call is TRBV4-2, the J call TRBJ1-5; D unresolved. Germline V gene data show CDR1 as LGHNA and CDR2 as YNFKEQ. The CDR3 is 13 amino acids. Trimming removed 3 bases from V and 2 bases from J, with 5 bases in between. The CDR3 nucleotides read TGTGCCAGCAGCCACGGGGGCAATCAGCCCCAGCATTTT. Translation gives CASSHGGNQPQHF.

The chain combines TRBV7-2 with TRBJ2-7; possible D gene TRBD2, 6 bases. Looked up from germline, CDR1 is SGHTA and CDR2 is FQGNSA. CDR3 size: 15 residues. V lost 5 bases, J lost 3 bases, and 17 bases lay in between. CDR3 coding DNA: TGTGCCAGCAGCCAAGATGGGGGGAGAGTCTACGAGCAGTACTTC. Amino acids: CASSQDGGRVYEQYF. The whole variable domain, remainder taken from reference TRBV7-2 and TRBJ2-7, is GAGVSQSPSNKVTEKGKDVELRCDPISGHTALYWYRQSLGQGLEFLIYFQGNSAPDKSGLPSDRFSAERTGGSVSTLTIQRTQQEDSAVYLCASSQDGGRVYEQYFGPGTRLTVT.

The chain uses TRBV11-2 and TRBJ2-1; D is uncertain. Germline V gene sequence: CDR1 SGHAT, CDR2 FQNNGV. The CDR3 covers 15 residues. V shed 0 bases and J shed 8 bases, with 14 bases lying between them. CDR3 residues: CASSLDFASRYEQFF. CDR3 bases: TGTGCCAGCAGCTTAGATTTCGCTAGTAGGTATGAGCAGTTCTTC.

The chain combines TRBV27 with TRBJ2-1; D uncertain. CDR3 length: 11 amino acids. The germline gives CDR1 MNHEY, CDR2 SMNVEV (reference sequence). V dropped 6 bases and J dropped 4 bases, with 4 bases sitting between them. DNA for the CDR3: TGTGCCAGCAGGGAATACAATGAGCAGTTCTTC. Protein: CASREYNEQFF.

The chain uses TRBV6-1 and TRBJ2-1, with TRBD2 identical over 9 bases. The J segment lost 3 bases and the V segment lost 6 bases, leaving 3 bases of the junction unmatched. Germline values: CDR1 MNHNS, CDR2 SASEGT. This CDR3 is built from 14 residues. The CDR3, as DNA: TGTGCCAGCAGAGGACTAGCGCGCTACAATGAGCAGTTCTTC. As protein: CASRGLARYNEQFF.